The clone carrying this TCR beta chain occurred a few times. Its antigen is not known. This record belongs to a study of shared clonotypes between healthy human individuals. In the study overall: Three CD4 naive, three CD4 memory, two CD8 naive and one CD8 memory plate were used per donor.

Study observations and caveats: An effect of sequencing depth on clonotype sharing among donors was expected.

Libraries were prepared by immunoSEQ multiplex PCR; TCRdb keeps only in-frame clonotypes and omits some of them. The repertoire holds 980,000 or so clones, with approximately 80% as singletons. Germline V gives CDR1 SGHVS, CDR2 FQNEAQ. The V gene lost 1 base and the J gene lost 0 bases, with 3 bases spanning the gap. The CDR3 totals 13 residues. This TCR came from a man younger than 35 in good health. V is TRBV7-8 and J is TRBJ1-1; the D is unclear. Material for sequencing was memory CD4+ T cells sorted from blood. Subset: CD45RA-negative fraction. CDR3 amino acids: CASSLEVNTEAFF. The CDR3 DNA reads TGTGCCAGCAGCTTAGAAGTGAACACTGAAGCTTTCTTT.